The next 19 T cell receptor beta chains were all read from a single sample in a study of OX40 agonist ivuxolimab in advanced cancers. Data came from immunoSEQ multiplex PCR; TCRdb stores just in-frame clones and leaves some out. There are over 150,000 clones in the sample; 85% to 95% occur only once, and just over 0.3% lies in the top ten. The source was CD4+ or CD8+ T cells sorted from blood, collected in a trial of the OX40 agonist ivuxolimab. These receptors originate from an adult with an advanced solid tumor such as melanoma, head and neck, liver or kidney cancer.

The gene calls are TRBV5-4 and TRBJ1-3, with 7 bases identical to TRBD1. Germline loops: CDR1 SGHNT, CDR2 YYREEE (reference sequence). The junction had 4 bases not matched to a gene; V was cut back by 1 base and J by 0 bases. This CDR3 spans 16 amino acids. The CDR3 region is CASSLSQGLSGNTIYF. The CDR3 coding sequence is TGTGCCAGCAGCTTGTCACAGGGGCTCTCTGGAAACACCATATATTTT.

CDR3 sequence (DNA): TGTGCCAGCACCGCCAGGGAAAAACTGTTTTTT. Protein sequence: CASTAREKLFF. This sequence joins TRBV28 and TRBJ1-4; D not resolved. CDR1 and CDR2 (germline): MDHEN, SYDVKM. Deletions cut 7 bases from V and 8 bases from J, with 8 bases between. The CDR3 is made up of 11 amino acids.

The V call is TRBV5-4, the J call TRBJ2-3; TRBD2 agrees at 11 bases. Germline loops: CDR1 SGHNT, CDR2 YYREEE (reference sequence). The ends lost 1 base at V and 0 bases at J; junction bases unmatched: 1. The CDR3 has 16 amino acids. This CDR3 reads CASSLRLAGSTDTQYF. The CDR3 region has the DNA TGTGCCAGCAGCTTGAGACTAGCGGGGAGCACAGATACGCAGTATTTT.

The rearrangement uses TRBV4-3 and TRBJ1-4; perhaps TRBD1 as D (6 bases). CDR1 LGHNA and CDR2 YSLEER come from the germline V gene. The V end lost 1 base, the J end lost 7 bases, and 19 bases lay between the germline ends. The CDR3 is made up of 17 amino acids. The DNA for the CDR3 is TGCGCCAGCAGCCAAGGTGGGGGTTGGACAGCCCTTGAAAAACTGTTTTTT. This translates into CASSQGGGWTALEKLFF.

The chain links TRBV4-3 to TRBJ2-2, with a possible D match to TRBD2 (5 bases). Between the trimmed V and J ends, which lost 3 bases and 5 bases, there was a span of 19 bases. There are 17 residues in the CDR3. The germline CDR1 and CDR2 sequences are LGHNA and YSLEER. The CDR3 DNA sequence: TGCGCCAGCAGCCAGGATGTTGTGGGCGCGGGTACCGGGGAGCTGTTTTTT. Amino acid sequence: CASSQDVVGAGTGELFF.

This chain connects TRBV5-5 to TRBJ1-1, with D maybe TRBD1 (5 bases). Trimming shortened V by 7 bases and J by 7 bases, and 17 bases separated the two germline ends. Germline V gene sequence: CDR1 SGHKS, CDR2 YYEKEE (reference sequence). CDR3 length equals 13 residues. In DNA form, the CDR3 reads TGTGCCAGCGCCCTCGGGACCGGGATTGAAGCTTTCTTT. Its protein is CASALGTGIEAFF.

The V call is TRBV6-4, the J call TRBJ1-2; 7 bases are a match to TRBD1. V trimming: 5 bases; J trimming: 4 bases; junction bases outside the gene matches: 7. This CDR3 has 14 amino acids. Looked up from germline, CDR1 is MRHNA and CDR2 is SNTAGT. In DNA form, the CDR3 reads TGTGCCAGCAGTCCACGACAGGGCCCCTATGGCTACACCTTC. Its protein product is CASSPRQGPYGYTF.

The CDR3 is CASSYRVDSNYGYTF. The CDR3 nucleotides are TGTGCCAGCAGTTATAGGGTAGACAGCAACTATGGCTACACCTTC. V usage is TRBV6-6 and J usage is TRBJ1-2, with a tentative D call TRBD1 (5 bases). This CDR3 region has 15 residues. Germline-derived CDR1 and CDR2 are MNHNY and SVGAGI (reference sequence). V dropped 3 bases and J dropped 2 bases, with 13 bases sitting between them.

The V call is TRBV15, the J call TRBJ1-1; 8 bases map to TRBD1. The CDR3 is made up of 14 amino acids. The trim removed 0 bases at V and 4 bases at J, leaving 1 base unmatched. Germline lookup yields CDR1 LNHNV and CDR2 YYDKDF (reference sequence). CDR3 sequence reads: CATSREQGATEAFF. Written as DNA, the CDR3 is TGTGCCACCAGCAGAGAGCAGGGGGCCACTGAAGCTTTCTTT.

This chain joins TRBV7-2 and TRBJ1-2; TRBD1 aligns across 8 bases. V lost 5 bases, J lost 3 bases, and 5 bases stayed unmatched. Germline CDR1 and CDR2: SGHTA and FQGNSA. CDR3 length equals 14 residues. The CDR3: CASSPRGRDYGYTF. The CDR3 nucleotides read TGTGCCAGCAGCCCCAGGGGGCGGGACTATGGCTACACCTTC.

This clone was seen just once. CDR3 DNA: TGTGCCAGCAGTTTATGGCAGGGAATATCCCAAGAGACCCAGTACTTC. It yields the protein CASSLWQGISQETQYF. The rearrangement uses TRBV27 and TRBJ2-5; a possible D gene is TRBD1 (5 bases). The CDR3 totals 16 residues. V was trimmed by 1 base and J by 1 base, leaving 13 bases between them. Per germline, CDR1 MNHEY and CDR2 SMNVEV (reference sequence).

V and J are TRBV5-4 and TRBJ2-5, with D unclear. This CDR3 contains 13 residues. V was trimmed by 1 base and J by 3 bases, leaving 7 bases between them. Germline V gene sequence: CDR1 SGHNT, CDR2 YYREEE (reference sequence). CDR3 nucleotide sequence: TGTGCCAGCAGCTTGTATTCGGAAGAGACCCAGTACTTC. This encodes CASSLYSEETQYF.

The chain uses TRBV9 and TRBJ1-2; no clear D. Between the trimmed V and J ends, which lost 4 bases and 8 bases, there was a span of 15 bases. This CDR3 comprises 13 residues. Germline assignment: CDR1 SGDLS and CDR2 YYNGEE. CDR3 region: CASSPPTPPGYTF. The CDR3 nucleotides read TGTGCCAGCAGCCCTCCCACGCCGCCCGGCTACACCTTC.

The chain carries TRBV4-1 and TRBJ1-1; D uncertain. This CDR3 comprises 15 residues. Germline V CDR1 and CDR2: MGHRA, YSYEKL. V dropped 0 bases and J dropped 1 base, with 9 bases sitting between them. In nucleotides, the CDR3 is TGCGCCAGCAGCCAAGAAACCGCGGCGAACACTGAAGCTTTCTTT. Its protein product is CASSQETAANTEAFF.

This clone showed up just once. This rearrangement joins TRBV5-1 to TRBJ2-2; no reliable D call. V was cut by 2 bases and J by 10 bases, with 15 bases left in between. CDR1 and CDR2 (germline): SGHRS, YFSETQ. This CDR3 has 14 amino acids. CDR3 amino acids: CASSFGPSPSELFF. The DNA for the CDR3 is TGCGCCAGCAGCTTCGGGCCGTCACCTTCGGAGCTGTTTTTT.

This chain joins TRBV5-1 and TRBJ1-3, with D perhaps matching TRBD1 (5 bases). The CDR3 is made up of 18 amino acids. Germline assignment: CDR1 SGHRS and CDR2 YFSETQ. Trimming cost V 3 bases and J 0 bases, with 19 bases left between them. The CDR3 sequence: CASSSGPLSFSSGNTIYF. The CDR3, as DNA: TGCGCCAGCAGCTCAGGGCCTCTTTCATTTAGCTCTGGAAACACCATATATTTT.

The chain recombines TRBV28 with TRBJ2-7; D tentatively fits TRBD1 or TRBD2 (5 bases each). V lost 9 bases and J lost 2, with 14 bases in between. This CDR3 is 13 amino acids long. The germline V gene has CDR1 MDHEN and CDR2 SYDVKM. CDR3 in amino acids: CASSGPSAYEQYF. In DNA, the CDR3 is TGTGCCAGTTCGGGACCCTCGGCCTACGAGCAGTACTTC. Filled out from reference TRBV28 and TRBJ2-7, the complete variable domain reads DVKVTQSSRYLVKRTGEKVFLECVQDMDHENMFWYRQDPGLGLRLIYFSYDVKMKEKGDIPEGYSVSREKKERFSLILESASTNQTSMYLCASSGPSAYEQYFGPGTRLTVT.

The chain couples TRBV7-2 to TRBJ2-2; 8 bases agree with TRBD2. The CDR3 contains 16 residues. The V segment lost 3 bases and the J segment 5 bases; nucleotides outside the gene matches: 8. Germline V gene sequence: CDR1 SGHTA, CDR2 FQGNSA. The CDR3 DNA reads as TGTGCCAGCAGCTTCTCAGCGGGAGTACGGACCGGGGAGCTGTTTTTT. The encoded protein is CASSFSAGVRTGELFF.

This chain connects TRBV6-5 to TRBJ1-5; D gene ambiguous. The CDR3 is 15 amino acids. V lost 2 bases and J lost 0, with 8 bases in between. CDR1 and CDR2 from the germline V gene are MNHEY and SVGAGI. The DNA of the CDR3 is TGTGCCAGCAGTTACGGCGTTTATAGCAATCAGCCCCAGCATTTT. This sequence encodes CASSYGVYSNQPQHF.